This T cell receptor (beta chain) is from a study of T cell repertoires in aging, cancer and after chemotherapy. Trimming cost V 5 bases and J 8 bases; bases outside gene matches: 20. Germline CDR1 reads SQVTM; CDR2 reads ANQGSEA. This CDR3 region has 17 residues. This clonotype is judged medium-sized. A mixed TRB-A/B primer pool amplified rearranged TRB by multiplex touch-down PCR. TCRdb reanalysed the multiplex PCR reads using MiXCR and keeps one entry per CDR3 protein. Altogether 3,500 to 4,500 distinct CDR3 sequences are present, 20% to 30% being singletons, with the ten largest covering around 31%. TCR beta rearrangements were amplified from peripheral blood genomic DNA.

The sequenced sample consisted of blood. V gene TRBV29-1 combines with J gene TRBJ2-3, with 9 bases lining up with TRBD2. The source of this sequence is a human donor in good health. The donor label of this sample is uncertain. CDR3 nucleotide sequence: TGCAGCGTTCTAGGGGCCGCAGGAGCGGGGGGTCCCGGTACGCAGTATTTT. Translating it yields CSVLGAAGAGGPGTQYF.